This entry lists 13 T cell receptor beta chains sequenced from one sample in a study of blood T cell repertoires in COVID-19. Sequencing was performed with immunoSEQ multiplex PCR; in TCRdb, only in-frame clones are kept and a portion is missing. Of roughly 190,000 clones detected, 86% appear once; the ten largest clones hold about 7%. The material sequenced was peripheral blood. All receptors derive from an elderly woman in a cohort sampled during active or convalescent COVID-19.

The chain has TRBV9 and TRBJ1-2; 8 bases agree with TRBD1. CDR1 and CDR2 (germline): SGDLS, YYNGEE. This CDR3 spans 15 amino acids. Trimming took 0 bases from V and 5 from J; bases not matched to a gene: 6. CDR3 residues: CASSVGPTGEYGYTF. CDR3 DNA: TGTGCCAGCAGCGTAGGCCCGACAGGGGAGTATGGCTACACCTTC.

The V gene is TRBV2, the J gene TRBJ2-7; a weak D match, TRBD1 (5 bases). The CDR3 is 14 amino acids. V was pared by 8 bases and J by 0 bases, with 14 bases between. From germline, CDR1 is SNHLY and CDR2 FYNNEI. CDR3 nucleotides: TGTGCCAGCCTTGGACATCTGAGCTCCTACGAGCAGTACTTC. Protein product: CASLGHLSSYEQYF.

The chain recombines TRBV6-2 or TRBV6-3 with TRBJ2-3, with 7 bases fitting TRBD2. Per the germline V gene, CDR1 is MNHEY and CDR2 is SVGEGT. The V and J ends lost 2 bases and 0 bases, in that order; junction bases with no gene match: 2. The CDR3 length is 15 residues. In DNA form, the CDR3 reads TGTGCCAGCAGTTACGGGGGGGTGAGCACAGATACGCAGTATTTT. Translating gives CASSYGGVSTDTQYF.

V is TRBV6-5 and J is TRBJ1-3; 7 positions match TRBD1. Germline lookup yields CDR1 MNHEY and CDR2 SVGAGI. This CDR3 has 12 amino acids. The CDR3 sequence is CAWAGGGNTIYF. The CDR3 bases are TGTGCATGGGCAGGGGGTGGAAACACCATATATTTT.

As DNA, the CDR3 is TGTGCCAGCAGCTTATCGATCAAGGACAGGGACTTCTATGGCTACACCTTC. Translating gives CASSLSIKDRDFYGYTF. The rearrangement uses TRBV7-9 and TRBJ1-2; 8 nucleotides agree with TRBD1. Unmatched junction bases numbered 12, after V lost 2 bases and J lost 4 bases. This CDR3 has 17 amino acids. Per germline, CDR1 SEHNR and CDR2 FQNEAQ (reference sequence). Complete variable domain (other parts from reference TRBV7-9 and TRBJ1-2): DTGVSQNPRHKITKRGQNVTFRCDPISEHNRLYWYRQTLGQGPEFLTYFQNEAQLEKSRLLSDRFSAERPKGSFSTLEIQRTEQGDSAMYLCASSLSIKDRDFYGYTFGSGTRLTVV.

The chain is built from TRBV21-1 and TRBJ2-1; the D call in the table, TRBD2, was not verified against the DNA. TRBV21-1 is classified as a pseudogene. The CDR3 is made up of 16 amino acids. CDR3 DNA sequence: TGTGCCAGCAGCACGACGTCGCTAGCGGGCCACAATGAGCAGTTCTTC. Translating gives CASSTTSLAGHNEQFF.

This chain's CDR3 is CASIGQGSPLHF. The CDR3 DNA follows: TGTGCCAGCATAGGACAGGGATCACCCCTCCACTTT. This chain joins TRBV2 and TRBJ1-6; 8 nucleotides match TRBD1. This CDR3 region has 12 residues. V lost 7 bases and J lost 10; bases outside the gene matches: 3. The germline V gene encodes CDR1 SNHLY and CDR2 FYNNEI.

CDR3: CASSPRKSTDTQYF. The CDR3 nucleotides are TGTGCCAGCAGCCCGCGTAAGAGCACAGATACGCAGTATTTT. The J gene is TRBJ2-3, the V gene TRBV7-8; D remains unclear. Germline CDR1 is SGHVS and CDR2 is FQNEAQ. There are 14 residues in the CDR3. Deletions cut 5 bases from V and 0 bases from J, with 9 bases between. The full variable domain, completed using reference TRBV7-8 and TRBJ2-3, is GAGVSQSPRYKVAKRGQDVALRCDPISGHVSLFWYQQALGQGPEFLTYFQNEAQLDKSGLPSDRFFAERPEGSVSTLKIQRTQQEDSAVYLCASSPRKSTDTQYFGPGTRLTVL.

The rearrangement uses TRBV10-3 and TRBJ2-4; possible D gene TRBD1, 5 bases. This CDR3 comprises 14 residues. The germline V gene encodes CDR1 ENHRY and CDR2 SYGVKD. Trimming cost V 4 bases and J 7 bases, with 14 bases left between them. The CDR3, as DNA: TGTGCCATCAGTGGGGGCCGTAAGGGGAACATTCAGTACTTC. As protein: CAISGGRKGNIQYF.

Here the CDR3 reads CATETGTSGSETQYF. CDR3 DNA sequence: TGTGCCACCGAAACCGGGACTAGCGGGAGTGAGACCCAGTACTTC. J is TRBJ2-5 and V is TRBV28; 14 positions match TRBD2. V was pared by 10 bases and J by 5 bases, with 9 bases of the junction left unmatched. The germline V gene has CDR1 MDHEN and CDR2 SYDVKM. This CDR3 spans 15 amino acids. The complete variable domain, with remaining parts taken from reference TRBV28 and TRBJ2-5, reads DVKVTQSSRYLVKRTGEKVFLECVQDMDHENMFWYRQDPGLGLRLIYFSYDVKMKEKGDIPEGYSVSREKKERFSLILESASTNQTSMYLCATETGTSGSETQYFGPGTRLLVL.

This sequence joins TRBV27 and TRBJ1-2; 10 bases map to TRBD1. In germline, CDR1 is MNHEY, CDR2 SMNVEV (reference sequence). The ends lost 4 bases at V and 5 bases at J; junction bases unmatched: 10. CDR3 length: 16 residues. CDR3 sequence: CASSWTPGQGIYGYTF. The CDR3 DNA is TGTGCCAGCAGTTGGACACCGGGACAGGGGATATATGGCTACACCTTC.

The genes are TRBV19 and TRBJ1-6; 10 nucleotides agree with TRBD1. The CDR3 extends over 15 amino acids. With 10 bases clipped from V and 9 bases from J, the junction kept 12 bases outside the gene matches. The germline CDR1 and CDR2 sequences are LNHDA and SQIVND (reference sequence). CDR3 in amino acids: CATGTGWTGGSPLHF. The CDR3 bases are TGTGCCACGGGGACAGGGTGGACAGGGGGTTCACCCCTCCACTTT.

The chain joins TRBV6-5 to TRBJ1-5; no definite D call. The germline gives CDR1 MNHEY, CDR2 SVGAGI. Trimming shortened V by 2 bases and J by 0 bases, and 11 bases separated the two germline ends. The CDR3 spans 16 residues. In DNA form, the CDR3 reads TGTGCCAGCAGTTACGTACAGACGATTAGCAATCAGCCCCAGCATTTT. This translates into CASSYVQTISNQPQHF.